This T cell receptor (beta chain) comes out of a study of shared clonotypes between healthy human individuals. General study results and limits: Clonotype sharing levels among donors were expected to vary with sequencing depth. Rarefaction exposed incomplete sorted-subset sequencing despite large depth.

On this clone itself: Antigen: not known.

Deep level was the assay's run setting. Some clones are missing from TCRdb's copy, which holds only in-frame ones; the method was immunoSEQ multiplex PCR. The repertoire holds more than 550,000 clones, with 72% as singletons. Per germline, CDR1 MNHNS and CDR2 SASEGT. The CDR3 is made up of 15 amino acids. With 4 bases clipped from V and 7 bases from J, the junction kept 7 bases outside the gene matches. The sample comprised memory CD4+ T cells sorted from blood. Subset of the sample: CD45RA-negative fraction. The receptor was isolated from a young woman in good health. The chain carries TRBV6-1 and TRBJ1-4; 9 bases match TRBD1. The CDR3 coding sequence is TGTGCCAGCAGTGCGGCGACAGGGGGAGGTGAAAAACTGTTTTTT. It translates to CASSAATGGGEKLFF.